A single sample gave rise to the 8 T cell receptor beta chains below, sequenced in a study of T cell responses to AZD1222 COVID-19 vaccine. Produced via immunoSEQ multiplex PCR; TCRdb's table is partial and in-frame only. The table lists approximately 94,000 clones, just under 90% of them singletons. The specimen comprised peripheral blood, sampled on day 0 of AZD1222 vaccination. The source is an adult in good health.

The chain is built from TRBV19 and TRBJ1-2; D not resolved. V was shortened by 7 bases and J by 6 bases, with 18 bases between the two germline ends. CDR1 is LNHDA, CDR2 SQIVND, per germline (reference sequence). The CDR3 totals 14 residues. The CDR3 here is CASTDVWGGHGYTF. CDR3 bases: TGTGCCAGTACCGATGTATGGGGAGGCCATGGCTACACCTTC.

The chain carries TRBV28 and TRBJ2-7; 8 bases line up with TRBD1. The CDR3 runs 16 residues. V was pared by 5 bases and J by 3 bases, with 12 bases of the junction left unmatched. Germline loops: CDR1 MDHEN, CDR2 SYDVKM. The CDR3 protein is CASSPVGPGGYYEQYF. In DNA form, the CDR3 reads TGTGCCAGCAGTCCCGTTGGACCAGGGGGCTACTACGAGCAGTACTTC.

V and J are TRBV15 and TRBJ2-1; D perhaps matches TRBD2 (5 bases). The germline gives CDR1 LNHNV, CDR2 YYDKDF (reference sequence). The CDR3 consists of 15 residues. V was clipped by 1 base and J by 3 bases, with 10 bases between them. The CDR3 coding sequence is TGTGCCACCAGCAGAGCGGGAACTAACTACAATGAGCAGTTCTTC. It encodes CATSRAGTNYNEQFF.

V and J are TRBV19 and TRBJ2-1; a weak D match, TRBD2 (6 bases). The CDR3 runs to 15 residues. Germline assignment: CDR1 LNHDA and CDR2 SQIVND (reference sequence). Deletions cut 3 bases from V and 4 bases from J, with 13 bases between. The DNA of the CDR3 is TGTGCCAGTAGTATTCAACTAGCTGAATACAATGAGCAGTTCTTC. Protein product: CASSIQLAEYNEQFF.

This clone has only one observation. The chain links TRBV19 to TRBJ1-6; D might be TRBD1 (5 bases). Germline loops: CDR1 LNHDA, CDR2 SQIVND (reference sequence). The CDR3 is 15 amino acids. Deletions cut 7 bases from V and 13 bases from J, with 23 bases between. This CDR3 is CASTPVLGVLLPLHF. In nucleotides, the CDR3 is TGTGCCAGTACTCCAGTCTTAGGGGTCCTACTCCCCCTCCACTTT.

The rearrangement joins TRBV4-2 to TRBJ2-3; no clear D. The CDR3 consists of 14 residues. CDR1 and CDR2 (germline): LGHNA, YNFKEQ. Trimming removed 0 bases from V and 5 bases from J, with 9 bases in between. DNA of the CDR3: TGTGCCAGCAGCCAAGACGACCTCAGAGATACGCAGTATTTT. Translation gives CASSQDDLRDTQYF.

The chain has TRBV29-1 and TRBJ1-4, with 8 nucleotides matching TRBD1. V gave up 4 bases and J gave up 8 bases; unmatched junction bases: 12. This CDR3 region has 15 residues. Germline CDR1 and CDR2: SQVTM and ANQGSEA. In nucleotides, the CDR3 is TGCAGCGTTGGTCTGGAGACAGGGGTCGGGGAAAAACTGTTTTTT. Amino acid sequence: CSVGLETGVGEKLFF.

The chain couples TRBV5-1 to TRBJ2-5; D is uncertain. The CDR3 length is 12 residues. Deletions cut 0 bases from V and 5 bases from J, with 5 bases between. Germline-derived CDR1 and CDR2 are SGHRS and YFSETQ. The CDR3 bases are TGCGCCAGCAGCTTGGAAGGGGAGACCCAGTACTTC. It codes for CASSLEGETQYF. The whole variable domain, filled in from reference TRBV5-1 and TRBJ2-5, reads KAGVTQTPRYLIKTRGQQVTLSCSPISGHRSVSWYQQTPGQGLQFLFEYFSETQRNKGNFPGRFSGRQFSNSRSEMNVSTLELGDSALYLCASSLEGETQYFGPGTRLLVL.